Given below is one TCR beta chain in context. This sample was included in a study of blood T cell repertoires in COVID-19. Study details: Samples came from the United States, Italy and Spain, spanning acute and convalescent COVID-19. Sources were T cells, B-cell-depleted T cells, or PBMCs; the material itself was cDNA or gDNA.

Per the study methods: Counts of nucleated cells, estimated from reference gene primer amplification, were obtained. Clones were sequenced by immunoSEQ multiplex PCR, and TCRdb holds only the in-frame ones, with some missing. V and J calls and clone size follow that table, whereas D and trimming were derived from the DNA. The table lists 270,000 or so clones, 81% of them singletons. Sequencing was performed on peripheral blood. This clonotype originated in a woman in her fifties or sixties with active or convalescent COVID-19.

CDR3 nucleotide sequence: TGTGCCAGCAGCTTAGACCGGGACAGCCTGTTCTTC. Translation: CASSLDRDSLFF. V is TRBV7-8 and J is TRBJ2-1, with 7 bases lining up with TRBD1. V lost 1 base, J lost 15 bases, and 6 bases stayed unmatched. Germline CDR1 reads SGHVS; CDR2 reads FQNEAQ. CDR3 length: 12 amino acids.